The clone carrying this T cell receptor beta chain has a handful of counts. What it binds is unknown. This sample is drawn from a study of shared clonotypes between healthy human individuals. General observations from the study: The represented genetic and exposure-history diversity was limited by the small number of donors.

Produced via immunoSEQ multiplex PCR; TCRdb's table is partial and in-frame only. The data contain 900,000 to 1,200,000 clones, around 78% of them singletons. V lost 3 bases and J lost 4; bases outside the gene matches: 3. The CDR3 runs 13 residues. Germline V lookup: CDR1 SGDLS, CDR2 YYNGEE. The genes are TRBV9 and TRBJ1-2; 7 bases line up with TRBD1. Sequenced: memory CD4+ T cells from PBMCs. Subset in this sample: CD45RA-negative fraction. The TCR originated in a man between 18 and 29 years old in good health. Some clones in this sample may be carry-over from other donors' samples. The CDR3 reads CASSASGGYGYTF. The CDR3 nucleotides read TGTGCCAGCAGCGCATCAGGGGGCTATGGCTACACCTTC.